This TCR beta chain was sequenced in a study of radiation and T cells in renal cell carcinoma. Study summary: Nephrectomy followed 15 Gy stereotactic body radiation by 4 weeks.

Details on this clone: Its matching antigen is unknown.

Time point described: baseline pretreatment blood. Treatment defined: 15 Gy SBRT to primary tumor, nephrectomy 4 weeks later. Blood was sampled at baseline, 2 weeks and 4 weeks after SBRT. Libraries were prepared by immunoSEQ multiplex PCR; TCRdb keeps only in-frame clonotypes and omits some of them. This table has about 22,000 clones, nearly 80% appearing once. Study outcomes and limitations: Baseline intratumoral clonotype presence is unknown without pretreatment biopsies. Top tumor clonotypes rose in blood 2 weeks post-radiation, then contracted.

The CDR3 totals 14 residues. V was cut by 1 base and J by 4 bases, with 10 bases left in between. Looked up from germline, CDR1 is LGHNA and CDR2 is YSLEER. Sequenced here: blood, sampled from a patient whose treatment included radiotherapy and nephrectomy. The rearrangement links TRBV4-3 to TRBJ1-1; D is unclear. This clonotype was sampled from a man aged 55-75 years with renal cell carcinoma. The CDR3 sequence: CASSQVEGPTEAFF. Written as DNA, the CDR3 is TGCGCCAGCAGCCAAGTGGAGGGCCCCACTGAAGCTTTCTTT.